Below, 13 T cell receptor beta chains from the same sample are listed, as sequenced in a study of CXCR3-negative and CXCR3-positive naive CD8 T cells. Findings of the study overall: Relative to CXCR3-negative naive cells, CXCR3-positive naive cells had more hydrophobic TRB CDR3s.

UMI-tagged TRB cDNA libraries were built via 5' RACE. TCRdb reprocessed the 5' RACE reads, keeping one entry per CDR3 protein, no DNA. This sample contains more than 100,000 distinct CDR3 sequences. Their antigens are not known. The sample was naive CXCR3+ CD8+ T cells from blood. Subset meaning: CD45RO-CCR7+CD27+CD95- naive CD8+ T cells expressing CXCR3 (TNR3+). The receptors were sampled from a human donor in good health. Some clones in this sample may be carry-over from other donors' samples.

The V and J genes are TRBV29-1 and TRBJ2-1; the D call of TRBD2 rests on TCRdb alone, since no DNA is present to check it. CDR1 and CDR2 from the germline V gene are SQVTM and ANQGSEA. The CDR3 is 14 amino acids. The CDR3 sequence is CSVEASGTYNEQFF.

The chain employs TRBV28 and TRBJ2-5. Germline lookup yields CDR1 MDHEN and CDR2 SYDVKM. The CDR3 totals 13 residues. CDR3 sequence: CASSRPTQETQYF.

The chain joins TRBV20-1 to TRBJ1-5. The CDR3 runs to 16 residues. The germline gives CDR1 DFQATT, CDR2 SNEGSKA (reference sequence). This CDR3 is CSAGMSGYFSNQPQHF.

The CDR3 sequence: CASSFSGSSYNEQFF. The chain uses TRBV12-3 or TRBV12-4 and TRBJ2-1; lacking DNA, the TRBD2 call made by TCRdb goes unchecked. The CDR3 runs 15 residues.

The chain combines TRBV29-1 with TRBJ2-7; no DNA is available, so the TRBD1 call from TCRdb remains unchecked. There are 16 residues in the CDR3. Per germline, CDR1 SQVTM and CDR2 ANQGSEA. CDR3 in amino acids: CSVEFNLGQGAPEQYF.

This chain uses TRBV27 with TRBJ2-1; TCRdb designates TRBD2, a call that cannot be tested without DNA. The CDR3 sequence is 14 residues long. Per germline, CDR1 MNHEY and CDR2 SMNVEV (reference sequence). The CDR3 is CASSSAGGPTEQFF.

The chain couples TRBV3-1 to TRBJ2-7. The germline CDR1 and CDR2 sequences are LGHDT and YNNKEL (reference sequence). CDR3 size: 13 residues. CDR3 amino acids: CASSQGSAYEQYF.

The chain recombines TRBV11-2 with TRBJ2-5. The CDR3 has 15 residues. The germline gives CDR1 SGHAT, CDR2 FQNNGV. The CDR3 region is CASSSGRRLKETQYF.

The chain couples TRBV28 to TRBJ1-5; the D call of TRBD1 rests on TCRdb alone, since no DNA is present to check it. Germline CDR1 and CDR2: MDHEN and SYDVKM. The CDR3 spans 13 residues. This CDR3 reads CASSPEGTQPQHF.

V gene TRBV9 combines with J gene TRBJ2-3. The length of the CDR3 is 15 residues. Germline V CDR1 and CDR2: SGDLS, YYNGEE. CDR3 region: CASSVASSPTDTQYF. Together with reference TRBV9 and TRBJ2-3, the CDR3 gives the full variable domain: DSGVTQTPKHLITATGQRVTLRCSPRSGDLSVYWYQQSLDQGLQFLIQYYNGEERAKGNILERFSAQQFPDLHSELNLSSLELGDSALYFCASSVASSPTDTQYFGPGTRLTVL.

The rearrangement links TRBV7-9 to TRBJ2-1; TCRdb's D gene call, TRBD2, goes unchecked for lack of DNA. The CDR3 has 16 residues. CDR1 and CDR2 from the germline V gene are SEHNR and FQNEAQ (reference sequence). CDR3 sequence: CASRLGTSGDHNEQFF.

The rearrangement links TRBV5-6 to TRBJ2-1; TCRdb picks TRBD1, but there is no DNA to check that call. CDR3 size: 19 residues. Germline CDR1 and CDR2: SGHDT and YYEEEE. The CDR3 loop is CASSSLKTGTLDSYNEQFF.

This chain joins TRBV7-9 and TRBJ2-7. The CDR3 spans 14 residues. CDR1 and CDR2 from the germline V gene are SEHNR and FQNEAQ (reference sequence). The CDR3 protein is CASSSRTVPYEQYF.